The clone carrying this TCR beta chain came up many times. Its antigen is as yet unknown. In building TCR beta libraries, iRepertoire HTBI primers were used together with Arm-PCR of CDR3 regions. Authors' data handling: Gene usage covered 62 TRBV and more than twelve TRBJ segments. TCRdb analysed the multiplex PCR reads with MiXCR anew, one entry per CDR3 protein. These V and J calls rely on TCRdb rather than the paper's analysis. The sample yields about 520,000 distinct CDR3 sequences, 12% seen once. The data are from a study of regulatory T cells in long-lasting Graves disease. Notes on the study in general: Only peripheral blood was studied, not thyroid tissue.

Noted time point: newly diagnosed GD, antithyroid drugs for less than 3 months. With RNA extracted from PBMCs as input, the TCR library was made. Germline V gene lookup returns CDR1 MDHEN and CDR2 SYDVKM. The CDR3 runs 14 residues. V lost 7 bases, J lost 4 bases, and 9 bases stayed unmatched. These records were also assigned to another study, of T cells in Graves' hyperthyroidism and ophthalmopathy.

This clonotype originated in a woman younger than 45 with Graves disease. This chain joins TRBV28 and TRBJ1-2, with 7 bases matching TRBD1. Specimen: peripheral blood mononuclear cells (PBMCs), collected at new diagnosis, from a patient treated with antithyroid drugs. CDR3 residues: CASKLTGEAYGYTF. CDR3 sequence (DNA): TGTGCCAGCAAGCTCACAGGGGAAGCCTATGGCTACACCTTC.